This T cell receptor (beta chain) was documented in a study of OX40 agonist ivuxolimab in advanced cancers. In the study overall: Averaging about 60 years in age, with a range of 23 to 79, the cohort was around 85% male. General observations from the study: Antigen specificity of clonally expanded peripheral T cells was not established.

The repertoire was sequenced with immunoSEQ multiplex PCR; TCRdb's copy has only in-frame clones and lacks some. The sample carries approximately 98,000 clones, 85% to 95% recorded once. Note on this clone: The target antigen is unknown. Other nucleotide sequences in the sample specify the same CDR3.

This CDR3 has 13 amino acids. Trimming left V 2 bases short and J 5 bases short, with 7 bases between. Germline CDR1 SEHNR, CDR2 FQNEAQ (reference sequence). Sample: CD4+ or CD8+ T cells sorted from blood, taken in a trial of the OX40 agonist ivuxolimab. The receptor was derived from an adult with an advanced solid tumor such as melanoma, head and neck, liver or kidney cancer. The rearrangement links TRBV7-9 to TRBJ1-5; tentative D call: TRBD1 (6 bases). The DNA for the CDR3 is TGTGCCAGCAGCTTATCAGGGGATCAGCCCCAGCATTTT. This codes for CASSLSGDQPQHF. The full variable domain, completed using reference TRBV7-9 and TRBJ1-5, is DTGVSQNPRHKITKRGQNVTFRCDPISEHNRLYWYRQTLGQGPEFLTYFQNEAQLEKSRLLSDRFSAERPKGSFSTLEIQRTEQGDSAMYLCASSLSGDQPQHFGDGTRLSIL.